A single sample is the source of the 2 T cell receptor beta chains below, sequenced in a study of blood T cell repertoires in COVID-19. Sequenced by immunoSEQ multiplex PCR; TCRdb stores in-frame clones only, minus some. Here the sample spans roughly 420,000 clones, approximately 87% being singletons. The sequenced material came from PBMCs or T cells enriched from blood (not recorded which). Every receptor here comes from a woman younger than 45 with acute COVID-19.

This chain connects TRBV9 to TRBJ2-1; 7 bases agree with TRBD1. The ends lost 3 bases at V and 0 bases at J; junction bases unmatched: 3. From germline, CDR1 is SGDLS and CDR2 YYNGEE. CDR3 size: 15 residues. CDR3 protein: CASSEGASSYNEQFF. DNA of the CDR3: TGTGCCAGCAGCGAGGGGGCCTCCTCCTACAATGAGCAGTTCTTC.

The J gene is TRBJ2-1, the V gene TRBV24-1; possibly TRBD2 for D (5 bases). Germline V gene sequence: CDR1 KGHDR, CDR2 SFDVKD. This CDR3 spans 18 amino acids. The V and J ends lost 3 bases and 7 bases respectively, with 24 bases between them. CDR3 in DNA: TGTGCCACCAGTGATGACACCGGGTCTAGCTCCCGAGGGAATGAGCAGTTCTTC. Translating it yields CATSDDTGSSSRGNEQFF.